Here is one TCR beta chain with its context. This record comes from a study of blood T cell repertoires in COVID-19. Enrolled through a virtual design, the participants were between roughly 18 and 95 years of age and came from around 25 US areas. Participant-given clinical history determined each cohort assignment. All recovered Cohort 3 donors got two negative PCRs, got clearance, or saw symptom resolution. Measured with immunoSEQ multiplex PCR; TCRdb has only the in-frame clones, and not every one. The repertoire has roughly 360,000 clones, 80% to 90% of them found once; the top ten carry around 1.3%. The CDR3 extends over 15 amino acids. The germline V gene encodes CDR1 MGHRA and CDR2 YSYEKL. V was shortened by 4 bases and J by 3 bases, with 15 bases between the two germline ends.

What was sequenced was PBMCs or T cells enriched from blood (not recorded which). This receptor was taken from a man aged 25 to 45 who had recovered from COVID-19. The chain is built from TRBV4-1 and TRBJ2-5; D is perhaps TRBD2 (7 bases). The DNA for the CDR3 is TGCGCCAGCAGCCCCAGGGAGGGGGGAAAAGAGACCCAGTACTTC. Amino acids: CASSPREGGKETQYF.